The source of this T cell receptor beta chain is a study of beta chain features in type 1 diabetes. Cell sorting via CD45RO/CCR7/CD25/CD127/CD95/CD27 was performed to obtain CD4+ naive, central memory, regulatory and stem cell-like memory cells. Populations isolated by sorting all had purity greater than 95%. The entirety of the isolated RNA underwent reverse transcription, so expressed TCRB transcripts were sequenced. The average read count of naive, central memory and regulatory T cell samples was around 3.8 million. Data came from immunoSEQ multiplex PCR; TCRdb stores just in-frame clones and leaves some out. The sample lists 120,000 to 150,000 clones; roughly 53% were seen once. Overall study results and limits: Moderately but significantly shorter TCRB CDR3s were found in Type 1 diabetes patients in all four CD4+ subsets.

As concerns this clone: Its antigen is as yet unknown.

V was clipped by 2 bases and J by 7 bases, with 8 bases between them. The CDR3 spans 13 residues. Germline CDR1 is SGHTA and CDR2 is FQGNSA. This chain connects TRBV7-2 to TRBJ1-4, with unresolved D. The TCR originated in a man aged 18 to 29 in good health. Sequencing was carried out using Tregs from blood. CDR3: CASSLPVSEKLFF. The CDR3 bases are TGTGCCAGCAGCTTACCGGTTTCTGAAAAACTGTTTTTT.